The 18 T cell receptor beta chains in this list originate from one sample, sequenced in a study of T cell responses to AZD1222 COVID-19 vaccine. Here immunoSEQ multiplex PCR was the method, and the copy in TCRdb shows in-frame clones only, minus some. The sample has some 120,000 clones, 80% to 90% seen once. Specimen: peripheral blood, collected on day 0 of AZD1222 vaccination. Receptors were obtained from an adult in good health.

This clone was recorded a few times. This chain connects TRBV9 to TRBJ1-6; D is uncertain. Trimming removed 0 bases from V and 5 bases from J, with 6 bases in between. Germline CDR1 SGDLS, CDR2 YYNGEE. This CDR3 has 14 residues. The CDR3 here is CASSVAQNNSPLHF. The CDR3 nucleotides are TGTGCCAGCAGCGTAGCTCAGAATAATTCACCCCTCCACTTT.

V and J are TRBV3-1 (or the pseudogene TRBV3-2) and TRBJ2-3, with D hard to call. The CDR3 is 13 amino acids. Trimming took off 2 bases at V and 2 bases at J, with 5 bases between the two ends. Germline CDR1 LGHDT, CDR2 YNNKEL (reference sequence). The CDR3 loop is CASSQQSTDTQYF. The CDR3 DNA follows: TGTGCCAGCAGCCAACAGTCCACAGATACGCAGTATTTT.

This chain uses TRBV20-1 with TRBJ2-5, with no clear D. CDR1 is DFQATT and CDR2 is SNEGSKA in the germline V gene (reference sequence). The CDR3 is 15 amino acids. The V end lost 3 bases, the J end lost 2 bases, and 16 bases lay between the germline ends. The CDR3 bases are TGCAGTGCTAGTCCCGGTAGACCAAATCAAGAGACCCAGTACTTC. Encoded protein: CSASPGRPNQETQYF.

The chain couples TRBV5-8 to TRBJ1-4; the match to TRBD1 covers 7 bases. Looked up from germline, CDR1 is SGHTS and CDR2 is YDEGEE. V shed 9 bases, J shed 8 bases, and the junction held 13 bases outside the gene matches. The CDR3 is 14 residues long. The CDR3 bases are TGTGCCATTTTGACCGACAGGGTCAGCGAAAAACTGTTTTTT. It codes for CAILTDRVSEKLFF. The variable domain in full, with the rest retrieved from reference TRBV5-8 and TRBJ1-4, is EAGVTQSPTHLIKTRGQQATLRCSPISGHTSVYWYQQALGLGLQFLLWYDEGEERNRGNFPPRFSGRQFPNYSSELNVNALELEDSALYLCAILTDRVSEKLFFGSGTQLSVL.

This sequence joins TRBV13 and TRBJ2-7; D may be TRBD1 (5 bases). The germline V gene encodes CDR1 PRHDT and CDR2 FYEKMQ (reference sequence). The V and J ends lost 4 bases and 4 bases respectively, with 14 bases between them. This CDR3 comprises 14 residues. CDR3 bases: TGTGCCAGCAGCTCCCGACAAGCAGGGTACGAGCAGTACTTC. This codes for CASSSRQAGYEQYF.

The chain has TRBV18 and TRBJ1-3, with D perhaps matching TRBD1 (5 bases). This CDR3 is built from 15 residues. Trimming shortened V by 1 base and J by 0 bases, and 7 bases separated the two germline ends. Per the germline V gene, CDR1 is KGHSH and CDR2 is LQKENI. The DNA of the CDR3 is TGTGCCAGCTCACCACAGGGGCTCTCTGGAAACACCATATATTTT. Translation gives CASSPQGLSGNTIYF.

V usage is TRBV29-1 and J usage is TRBJ2-1, with 9 positions matching TRBD1. The CDR3 runs to 14 residues. V lost 7 bases to trimming and J lost 2 bases; unmatched junction nucleotides: 6. From germline, CDR1 is SQVTM and CDR2 ANQGSEA. The CDR3 loop is CSARDRAAYNEQFF. The CDR3, as DNA: TGCAGCGCTAGGGACAGGGCAGCCTACAATGAGCAGTTCTTC.

This clone was seen just once. The rearrangement joins TRBV7-2 to TRBJ2-6; D is undetermined. Trimming took off 5 bases at V and 0 bases at J, with 11 bases between the two ends. Germline CDR1 is SGHTA and CDR2 is FQGNSA. CDR3 size: 16 residues. This chain's CDR3 is CASSRTSNSGANVLTF. For the CDR3, the DNA is TGTGCCAGCAGCCGTACAAGCAACTCTGGGGCCAACGTCCTGACTTTC. The whole variable domain, filled in from reference TRBV7-2 and TRBJ2-6, reads GAGVSQSPSNKVTEKGKDVELRCDPISGHTALYWYRQSLGQGLEFLIYFQGNSAPDKSGLPSDRFSAERTGGSVSTLTIQRTQQEDSAVYLCASSRTSNSGANVLTFGAGSRLTVL.

V is TRBV18 and J is TRBJ2-3; D gene ambiguous. Germline assignment: CDR1 KGHSH and CDR2 LQKENI. CDR3 length equals 16 residues. Trimming took off 1 base at V and 0 bases at J, with 11 bases between the two ends. This CDR3 is CASSPLLGSSTDTQYF. The CDR3 DNA reads as TGTGCCAGCTCACCACTTCTCGGTTCTAGCACAGATACGCAGTATTTT.

Of note for this clone: Distinct nucleotide sequences in the sample also encode this CDR3. The chain couples TRBV4-2 to TRBJ1-4; D is ambiguous. The germline CDR1 and CDR2 sequences are LGHNA and YNFKEQ. V was trimmed by 1 base and J by 1 base, leaving 10 bases between them. The CDR3 is 16 residues long. The CDR3 loop is CASSQGGGETNEKLFF. The DNA of the CDR3 is TGTGCCAGCAGCCAAGGAGGCGGGGAAACTAATGAAAAACTGTTTTTT.

The chain couples TRBV28 to TRBJ1-2, with 7 bases lining up with TRBD1. V was pared by 5 bases and J by 4 bases, with 7 bases of the junction left unmatched. This CDR3 has 14 residues. The germline V gene has CDR1 MDHEN and CDR2 SYDVKM. CDR3 amino acids: CASSPLGQVYGYTF. CDR3 in DNA: TGTGCCAGCAGTCCCCTCGGACAGGTCTATGGCTACACCTTC.

The J gene is TRBJ1-2, the V gene TRBV5-6; TRBD1 aligns across 9 bases. The CDR3 covers 15 residues. Germline values: CDR1 SGHDT, CDR2 YYEEEE. The junction had 7 bases not matched to a gene; V was cut back by 2 bases and J by 5 bases. CDR3 protein: CASSLLDRGVYGYTF. In nucleotides, the CDR3 is TGTGCCAGCAGCTTACTGGACAGGGGTGTATATGGCTACACCTTC.

The chain joins TRBV25-1 to TRBJ2-1, with D maybe TRBD1 (5 bases). The CDR3 is 12 residues long. Per germline, CDR1 MGHDK and CDR2 SYGVNS. V lost 10 bases and J 4 bases, leaving 11 bases between the germline ends. The CDR3 sequence is CATSGHYNEQFF. DNA of the CDR3: TGTGCCACCTCAGGACATTACAATGAGCAGTTCTTC.

The CDR3 DNA reads TGTGCCAGCAGCTACCAAGAGACCCAGTACTTC. Protein sequence: CASSYQETQYF. The rearrangement joins TRBV12-3 or TRBV12-4 to TRBJ2-5, with unresolved D. The CDR3 has 11 residues. V lost 6 bases, J lost 0 bases, and 2 bases lay in between.

The V call is TRBV7-9, the J call TRBJ1-2; a possible D gene is TRBD1 (6 bases). This CDR3 is 14 amino acids long. Germline loops: CDR1 SEHNR, CDR2 FQNEAQ (reference sequence). Trimming left V 1 base short and J 7 bases short, with 13 bases between. The CDR3 sequence: CASSLGVGAGGYTF. The CDR3 DNA reads as TGTGCCAGCAGCTTAGGTGTGGGGGCCGGTGGCTACACCTTC.

V usage is TRBV21-1 and J usage is TRBJ1-1; TRBD1, the table's D call, lacks a check against the DNA. TRBV21-1 is labeled a pseudogene. The CDR3 loop spans 14 amino acids. The CDR3 coding sequence is TGTGCCAGCGGGAGGACAGGGGGCGTCACTGAAGCTTTCTTT. Translating gives CASGRTGGVTEAFF.

V is TRBV6-4 and J is TRBJ1-1, with 7 bases identical to TRBD1. CDR3 size: 13 residues. V gave up 5 bases and J gave up 1 base; unmatched junction bases: 1. Per germline, CDR1 MRHNA and CDR2 SNTAGT. CDR3 residues: CASSRQGNTEAFF. The CDR3 bases are TGTGCCAGCAGTAGACAGGGGAACACTGAAGCTTTCTTT.

CDR3 in amino acids: CASSQGSEQYF. Written as DNA, the CDR3 is TGTGCCAGCAGCCAGGGTTCCGAGCAGTACTTC. The rearrangement links TRBV7-8 to TRBJ2-7, with a possible D match to TRBD1 (5 bases). Trimming left V 5 bases short and J 6 bases short, with 8 bases between. The germline V gene encodes CDR1 SGHVS and CDR2 FQNEAQ. The CDR3 has 11 amino acids.